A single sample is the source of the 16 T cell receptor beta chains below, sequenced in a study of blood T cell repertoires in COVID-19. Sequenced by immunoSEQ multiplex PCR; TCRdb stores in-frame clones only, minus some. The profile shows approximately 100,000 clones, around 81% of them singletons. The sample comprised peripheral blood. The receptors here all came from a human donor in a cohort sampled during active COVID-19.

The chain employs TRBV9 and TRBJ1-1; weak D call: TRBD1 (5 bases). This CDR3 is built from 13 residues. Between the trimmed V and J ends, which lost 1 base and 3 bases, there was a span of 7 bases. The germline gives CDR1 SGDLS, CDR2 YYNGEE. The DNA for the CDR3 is TGTGCCAGCAGCGTACGGGGGGACACTGAAGCTTTCTTT. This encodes CASSVRGDTEAFF. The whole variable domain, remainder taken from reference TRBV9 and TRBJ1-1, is DSGVTQTPKHLITATGQRVTLRCSPRSGDLSVYWYQQSLDQGLQFLIQYYNGEERAKGNILERFSAQQFPDLHSELNLSSLELGDSALYFCASSVRGDTEAFFGQGTRLTVV.

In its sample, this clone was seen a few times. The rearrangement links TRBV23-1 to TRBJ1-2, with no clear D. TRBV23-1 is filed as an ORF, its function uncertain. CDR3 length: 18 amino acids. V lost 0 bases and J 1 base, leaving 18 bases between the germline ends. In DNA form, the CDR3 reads TGCGCCAGCAGTCAATCGATTAGGGCACGGGGAGGTAACTATGGCTACACCTTC. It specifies CASSQSIRARGGNYGYTF.

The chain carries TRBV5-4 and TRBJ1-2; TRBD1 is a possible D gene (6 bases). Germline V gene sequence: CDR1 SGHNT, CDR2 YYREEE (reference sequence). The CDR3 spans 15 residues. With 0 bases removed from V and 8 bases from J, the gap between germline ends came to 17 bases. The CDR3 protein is CASSLALQGIQGYTF. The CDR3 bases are TGTGCCAGCAGCTTGGCGCTACAGGGAATTCAAGGCTACACCTTC.

CDR3 sequence (DNA): TGCAGCGTTGTCATGGCAGGACACCTCTACGAGCAGTACTTC. Translated: CSVVMAGHLYEQYF. J is TRBJ2-7 and V is TRBV29-1; TRBD1 is a possible D gene (5 bases). The CDR3 is 14 residues long. Between the trimmed V and J ends, which lost 4 bases and 3 bases, there was a span of 16 bases. Per germline, CDR1 SQVTM and CDR2 ANQGSEA.

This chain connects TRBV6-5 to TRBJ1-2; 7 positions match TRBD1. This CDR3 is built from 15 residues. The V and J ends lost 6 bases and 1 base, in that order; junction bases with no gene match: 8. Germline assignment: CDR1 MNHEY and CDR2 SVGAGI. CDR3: CASRGDRRGNYGYTF. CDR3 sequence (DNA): TGTGCCAGCAGGGGGGACAGAAGAGGTAACTATGGCTACACCTTC.

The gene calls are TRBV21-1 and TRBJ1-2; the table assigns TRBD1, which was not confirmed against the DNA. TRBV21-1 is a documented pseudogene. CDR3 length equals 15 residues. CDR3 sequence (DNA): TGTGCCAGCAGGTCCGGGACAGGCGACGTGCGCGGCTACACCTTC. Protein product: CASRSGTGDVRGYTF.

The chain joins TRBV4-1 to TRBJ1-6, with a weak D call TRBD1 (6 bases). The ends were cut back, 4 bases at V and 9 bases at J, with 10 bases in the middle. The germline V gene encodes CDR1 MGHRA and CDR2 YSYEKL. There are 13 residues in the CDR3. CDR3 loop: CASSRSGVSPLHF. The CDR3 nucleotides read TGCGCCAGCAGCCGATCAGGGGTTTCACCCCTCCACTTT.

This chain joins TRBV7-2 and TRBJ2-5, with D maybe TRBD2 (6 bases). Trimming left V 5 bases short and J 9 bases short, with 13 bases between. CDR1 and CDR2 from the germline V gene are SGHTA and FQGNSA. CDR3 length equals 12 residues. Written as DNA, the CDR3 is TGTGCCAGCAGCCCGGGGACTCTCGCCCAGTACTTC. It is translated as CASSPGTLAQYF.

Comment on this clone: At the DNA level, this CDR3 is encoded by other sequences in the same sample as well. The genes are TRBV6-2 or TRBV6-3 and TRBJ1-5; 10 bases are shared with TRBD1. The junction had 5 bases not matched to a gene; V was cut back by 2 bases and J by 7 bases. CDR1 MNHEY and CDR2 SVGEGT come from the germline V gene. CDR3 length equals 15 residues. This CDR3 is CASSYGTGVRQPQHF. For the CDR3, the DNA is TGTGCCAGCAGTTACGGGACAGGGGTTCGGCAGCCCCAGCATTTT.

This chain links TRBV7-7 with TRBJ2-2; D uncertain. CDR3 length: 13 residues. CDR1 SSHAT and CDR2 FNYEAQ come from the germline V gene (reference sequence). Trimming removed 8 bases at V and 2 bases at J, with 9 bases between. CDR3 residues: CASEQENTGELFF. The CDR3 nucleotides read TGTGCCAGCGAGCAGGAAAACACCGGGGAGCTGTTTTTT.

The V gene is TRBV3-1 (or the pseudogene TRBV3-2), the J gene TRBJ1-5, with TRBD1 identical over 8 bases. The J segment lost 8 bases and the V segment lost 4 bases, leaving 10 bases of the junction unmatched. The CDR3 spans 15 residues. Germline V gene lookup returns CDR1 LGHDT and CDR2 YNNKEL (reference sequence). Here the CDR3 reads CASSPHAGGLEPQHF. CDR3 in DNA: TGTGCCAGCAGCCCCCACGCAGGGGGCTTGGAGCCCCAGCATTTT.

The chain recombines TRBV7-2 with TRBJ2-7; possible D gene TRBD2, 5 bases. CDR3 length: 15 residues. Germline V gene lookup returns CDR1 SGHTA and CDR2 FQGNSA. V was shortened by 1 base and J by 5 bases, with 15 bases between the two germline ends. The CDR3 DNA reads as TGTGCCAGCAGCTTAGGCGGACGGGCCGGGGACGAGCAGTACTTC. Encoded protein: CASSLGGRAGDEQYF.

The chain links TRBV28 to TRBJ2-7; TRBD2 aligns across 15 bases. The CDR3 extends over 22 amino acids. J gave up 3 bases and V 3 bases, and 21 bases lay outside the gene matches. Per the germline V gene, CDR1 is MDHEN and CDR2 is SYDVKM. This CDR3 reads CASSFPKYTGTSGRRMGYEQYF. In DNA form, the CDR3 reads TGTGCCAGCAGTTTCCCTAAATACACAGGGACTAGCGGGAGGCGAATGGGCTACGAGCAGTACTTC.

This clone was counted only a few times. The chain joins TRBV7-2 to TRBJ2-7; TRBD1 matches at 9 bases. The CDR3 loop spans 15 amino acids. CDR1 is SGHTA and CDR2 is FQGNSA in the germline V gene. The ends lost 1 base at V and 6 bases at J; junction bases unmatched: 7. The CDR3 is CASSLDSGQGSEQYF. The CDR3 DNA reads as TGTGCCAGCAGCTTAGATTCGGGACAGGGAAGCGAGCAGTACTTC.

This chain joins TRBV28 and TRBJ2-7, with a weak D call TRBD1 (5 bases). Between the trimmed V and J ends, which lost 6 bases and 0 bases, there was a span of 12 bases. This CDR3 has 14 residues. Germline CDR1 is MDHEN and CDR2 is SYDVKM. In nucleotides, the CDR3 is TGTGCCAGCAGGCGTGGGGCCAGCTCCTACGAGCAGTACTTC. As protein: CASRRGASSYEQYF.

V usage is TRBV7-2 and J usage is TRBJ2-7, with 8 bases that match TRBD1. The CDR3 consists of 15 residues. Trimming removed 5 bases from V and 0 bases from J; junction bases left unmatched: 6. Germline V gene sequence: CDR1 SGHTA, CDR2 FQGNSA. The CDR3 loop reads CASSPYDRGSYEQYF. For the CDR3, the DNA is TGTGCCAGCAGCCCGTACGACAGGGGCTCCTACGAGCAGTACTTC.